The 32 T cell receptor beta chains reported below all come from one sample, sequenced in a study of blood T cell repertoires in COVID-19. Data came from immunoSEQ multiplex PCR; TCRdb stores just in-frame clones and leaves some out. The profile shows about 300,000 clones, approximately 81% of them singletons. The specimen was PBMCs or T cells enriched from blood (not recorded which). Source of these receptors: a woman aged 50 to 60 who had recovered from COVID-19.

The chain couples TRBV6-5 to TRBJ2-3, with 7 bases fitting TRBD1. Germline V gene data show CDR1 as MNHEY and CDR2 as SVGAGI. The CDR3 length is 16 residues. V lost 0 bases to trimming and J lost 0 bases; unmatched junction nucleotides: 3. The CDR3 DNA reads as TGTGCCAGCAGTTACTCGACAGGGCCTAGCACAGATACGCAGTATTTT. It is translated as CASSYSTGPSTDTQYF.

The DNA of the CDR3 is TGTGCCAGCAGCCAATCAGGAGGATCCCAAAATCAGCCCCAGCATTTT. It yields the protein CASSQSGGSQNQPQHF. The gene calls are TRBV16 and TRBJ1-5, with no clear D. Trimming pared 0 bases from V and 4 bases from J, leaving 13 bases between. The CDR3 extends over 16 amino acids. Germline V gene lookup returns CDR1 KGHSY and CDR2 FQNENV.

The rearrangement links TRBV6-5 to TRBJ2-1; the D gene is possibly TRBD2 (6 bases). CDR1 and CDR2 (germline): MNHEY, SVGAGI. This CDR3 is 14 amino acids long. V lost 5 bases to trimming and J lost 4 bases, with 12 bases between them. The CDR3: CASSQPGLYNEQFF. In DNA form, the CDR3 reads TGTGCCAGCAGTCAGCCGGGACTTTACAATGAGCAGTTCTTC.

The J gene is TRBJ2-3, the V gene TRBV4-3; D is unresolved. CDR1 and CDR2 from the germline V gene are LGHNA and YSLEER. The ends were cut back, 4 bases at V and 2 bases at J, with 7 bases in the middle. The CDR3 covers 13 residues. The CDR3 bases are TGCGCCAGCAGCCCATCCCACACAGATACGCAGTATTTT. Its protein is CASSPSHTDTQYF.

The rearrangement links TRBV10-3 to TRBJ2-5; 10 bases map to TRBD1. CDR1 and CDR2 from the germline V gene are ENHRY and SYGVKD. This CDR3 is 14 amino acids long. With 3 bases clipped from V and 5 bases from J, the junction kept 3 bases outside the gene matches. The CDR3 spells CAISEGTGEETQYF. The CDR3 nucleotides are TGTGCCATCAGTGAAGGGACAGGGGAGGAGACCCAGTACTTC.

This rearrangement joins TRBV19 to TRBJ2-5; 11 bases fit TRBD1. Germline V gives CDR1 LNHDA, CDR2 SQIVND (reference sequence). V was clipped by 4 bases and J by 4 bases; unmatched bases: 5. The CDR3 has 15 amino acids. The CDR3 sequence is CASSSLGQGGETQYF. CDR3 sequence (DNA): TGTGCCAGTAGTAGTCTGGGACAGGGGGGAGAGACCCAGTACTTC.

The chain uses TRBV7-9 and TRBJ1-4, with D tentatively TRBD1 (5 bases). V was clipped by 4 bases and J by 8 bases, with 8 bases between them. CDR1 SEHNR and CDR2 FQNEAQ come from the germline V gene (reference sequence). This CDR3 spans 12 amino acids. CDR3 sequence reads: CASSWGLEKLFF. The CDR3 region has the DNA TGTGCCAGCAGCTGGGGCCTGGAAAAACTGTTTTTT.

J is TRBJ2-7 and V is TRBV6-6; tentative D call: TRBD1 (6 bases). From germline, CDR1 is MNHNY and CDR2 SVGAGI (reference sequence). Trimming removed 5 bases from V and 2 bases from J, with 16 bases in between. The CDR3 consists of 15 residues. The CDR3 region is CASSNGQKAAYEQYF. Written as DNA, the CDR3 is TGTGCCAGCAGTAACGGACAGAAGGCGGCCTACGAGCAGTACTTC.

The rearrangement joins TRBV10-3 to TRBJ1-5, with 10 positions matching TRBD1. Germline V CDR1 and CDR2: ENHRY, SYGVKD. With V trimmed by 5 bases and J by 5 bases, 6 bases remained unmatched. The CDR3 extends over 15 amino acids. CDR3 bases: TGTGCCATCAGTCCGACAGGGGGCGAGGATCAGCCCCAGCATTTT. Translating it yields CAISPTGGEDQPQHF.

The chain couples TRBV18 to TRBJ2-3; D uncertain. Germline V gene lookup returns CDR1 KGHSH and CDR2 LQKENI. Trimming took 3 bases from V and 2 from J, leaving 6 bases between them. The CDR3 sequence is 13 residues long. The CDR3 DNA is TGTGCCAGCTCACCCTCTTTCACAGATACGCAGTATTTT. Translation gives CASSPSFTDTQYF.

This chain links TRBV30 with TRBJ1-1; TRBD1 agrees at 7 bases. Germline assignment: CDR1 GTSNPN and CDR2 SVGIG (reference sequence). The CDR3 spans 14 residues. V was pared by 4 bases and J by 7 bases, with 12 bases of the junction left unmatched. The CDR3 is CAWIDRDRGLEAFF. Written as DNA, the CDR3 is TGTGCCTGGATTGATAGGGACAGAGGCCTTGAAGCTTTCTTT.

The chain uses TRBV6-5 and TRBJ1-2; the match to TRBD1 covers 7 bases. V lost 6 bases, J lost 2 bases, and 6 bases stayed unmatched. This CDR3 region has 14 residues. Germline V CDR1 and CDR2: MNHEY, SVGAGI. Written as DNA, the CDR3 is TGTGCCAGCAGCCGAGACAGGGTGAACTATGGCTACACCTTC. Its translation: CASSRDRVNYGYTF.

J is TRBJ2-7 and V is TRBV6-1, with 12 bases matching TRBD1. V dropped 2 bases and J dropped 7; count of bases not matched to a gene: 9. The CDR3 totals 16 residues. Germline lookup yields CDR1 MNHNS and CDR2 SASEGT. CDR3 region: CASSEYEGQGALEQYF. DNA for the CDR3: TGTGCCAGCAGTGAATATGAGGGACAGGGGGCGTTGGAGCAGTACTTC.

DNA of the CDR3: TGTGCCAGCAGCTCCCCGGGGGGGAATAATTCACCCCTCCACTTT. This translates into CASSSPGGNNSPLHF. The chain joins TRBV28 to TRBJ1-6; tentative D call: TRBD1 (5 bases). Trimming stripped 6 bases from V and 5 bases from J, with 14 bases between. From germline, CDR1 is MDHEN and CDR2 SYDVKM. The CDR3 loop spans 15 amino acids.

CDR3 sequence reads: CASSPRGAYPATNEKLFF. The CDR3, as DNA: TGTGCCAGCAGCCCCAGGGGGGCGTATCCCGCAACTAATGAAAAACTGTTTTTT. The rearrangement links TRBV14 to TRBJ1-4; 7 nucleotides agree with TRBD1. Per the germline V gene, CDR1 is SGHDN and CDR2 is FVKESK. There are 18 residues in the CDR3. V was clipped by 4 bases and J by 0 bases; unmatched bases: 11.

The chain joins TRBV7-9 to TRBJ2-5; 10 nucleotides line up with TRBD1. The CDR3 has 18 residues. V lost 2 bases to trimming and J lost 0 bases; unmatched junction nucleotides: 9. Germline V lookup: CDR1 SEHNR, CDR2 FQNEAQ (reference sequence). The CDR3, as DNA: TGTGCCAGCAGCTTACGGGACAGGGGAGGCCTCAACCAAGAGACCCAGTACTTC. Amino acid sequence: CASSLRDRGGLNQETQYF.

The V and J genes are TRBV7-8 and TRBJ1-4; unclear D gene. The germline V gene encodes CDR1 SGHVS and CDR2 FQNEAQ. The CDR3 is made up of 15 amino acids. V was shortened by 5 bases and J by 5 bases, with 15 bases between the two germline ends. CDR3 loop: CASSPGRRLNEKLFF. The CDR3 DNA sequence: TGTGCCAGCAGCCCGGGTCGGCGGTTGAATGAAAAACTGTTTTTT.

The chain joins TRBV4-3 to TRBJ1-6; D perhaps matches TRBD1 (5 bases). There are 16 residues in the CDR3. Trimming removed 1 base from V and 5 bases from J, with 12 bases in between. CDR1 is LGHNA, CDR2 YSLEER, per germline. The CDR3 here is CASSQGPGGDNSPLHF. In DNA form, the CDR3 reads TGCGCCAGCAGCCAAGGCCCGGGAGGGGATAATTCACCCCTCCACTTT.

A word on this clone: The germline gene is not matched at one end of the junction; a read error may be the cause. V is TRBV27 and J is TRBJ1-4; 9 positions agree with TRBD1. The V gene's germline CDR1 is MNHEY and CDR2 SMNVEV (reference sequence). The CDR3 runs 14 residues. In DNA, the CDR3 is TGTGCCAGCAGATTGGACAGGGGAAATGGAAAACTGTTTTTT. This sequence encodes CASRLDRGNGKLFF.

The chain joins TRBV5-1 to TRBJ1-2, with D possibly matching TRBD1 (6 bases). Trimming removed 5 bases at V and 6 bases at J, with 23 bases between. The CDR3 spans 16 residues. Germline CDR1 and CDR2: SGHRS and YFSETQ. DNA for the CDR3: TGCGCCAGCAGTAGTCTGGGGGCGGGCAATTTGGATGGCTACACCTTC. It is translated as CASSSLGAGNLDGYTF.

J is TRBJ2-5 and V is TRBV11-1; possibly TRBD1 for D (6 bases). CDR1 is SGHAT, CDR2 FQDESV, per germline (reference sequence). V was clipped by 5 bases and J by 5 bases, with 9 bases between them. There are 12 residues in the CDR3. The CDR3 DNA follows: TGTGCCAGCAGCAAGGGGGTTGAGACCCAGTACTTC. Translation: CASSKGVETQYF.

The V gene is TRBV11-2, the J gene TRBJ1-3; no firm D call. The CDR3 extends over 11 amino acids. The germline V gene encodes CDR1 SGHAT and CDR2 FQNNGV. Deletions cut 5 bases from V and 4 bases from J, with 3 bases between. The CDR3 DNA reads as TGTGCCAGCAGCCAGGGAAACACCATATATTTT. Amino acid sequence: CASSQGNTIYF.

Here the CDR3 reads CASSEGLAGEGFYTDTQYF. The CDR3 bases are TGTGCCAGCAGTGAGGGACTAGCGGGAGAGGGATTTTACACAGATACGCAGTATTTT. The rearrangement joins TRBV28 to TRBJ2-3; the match to TRBD2 covers 14 bases. The CDR3 contains 19 residues. Germline V gene data show CDR1 as MDHEN and CDR2 as SYDVKM. Germline trimming cut 5 bases from V and 2 bases from J; bases unmatched to any gene: 12.

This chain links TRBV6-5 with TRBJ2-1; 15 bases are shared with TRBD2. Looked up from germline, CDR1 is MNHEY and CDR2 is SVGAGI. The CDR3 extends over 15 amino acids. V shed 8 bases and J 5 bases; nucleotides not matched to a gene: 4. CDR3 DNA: TGTGCCAGCGGAGGACTAGCGGGAGGGCACAATGAGCAGTTCTTC. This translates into CASGGLAGGHNEQFF.

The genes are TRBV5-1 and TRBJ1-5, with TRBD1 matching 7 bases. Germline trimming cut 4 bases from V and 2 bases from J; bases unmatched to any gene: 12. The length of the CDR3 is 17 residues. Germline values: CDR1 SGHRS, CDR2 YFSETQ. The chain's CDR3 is CASSPGGSTSGNQPQHF. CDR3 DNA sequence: TGCGCCAGCAGCCCAGGGGGTTCGACCTCAGGCAATCAGCCCCAGCATTTT.

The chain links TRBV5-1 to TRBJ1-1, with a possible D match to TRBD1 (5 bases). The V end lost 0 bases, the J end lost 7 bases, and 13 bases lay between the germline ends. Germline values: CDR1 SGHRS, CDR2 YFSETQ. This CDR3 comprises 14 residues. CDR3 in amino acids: CASSLGQLHYEAFF. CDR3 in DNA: TGCGCCAGCAGCTTGGGACAGTTACACTATGAAGCTTTCTTT.

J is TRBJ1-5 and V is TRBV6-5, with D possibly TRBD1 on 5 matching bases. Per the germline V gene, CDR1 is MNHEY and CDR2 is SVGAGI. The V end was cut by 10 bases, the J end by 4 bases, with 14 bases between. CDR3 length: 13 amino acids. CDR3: CAIRGGGNQPQHF. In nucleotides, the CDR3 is TGTGCCATCCGGGGCGGGGGGAATCAGCCCCAGCATTTT.

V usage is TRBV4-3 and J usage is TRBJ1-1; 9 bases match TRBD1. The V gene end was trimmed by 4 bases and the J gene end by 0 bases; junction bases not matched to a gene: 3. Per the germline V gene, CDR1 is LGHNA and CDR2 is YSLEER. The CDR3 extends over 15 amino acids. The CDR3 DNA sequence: TGCGCCAGCAGCCCCCGACAGGGGGTGAACACTGAAGCTTTCTTT. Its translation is CASSPRQGVNTEAFF.

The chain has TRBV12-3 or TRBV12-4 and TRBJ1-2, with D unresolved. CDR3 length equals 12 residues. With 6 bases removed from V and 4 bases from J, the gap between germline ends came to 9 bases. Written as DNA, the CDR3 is TGTGCCAGCAGCGCCGGGAGCTATGGCTACACCTTC. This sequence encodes CASSAGSYGYTF.

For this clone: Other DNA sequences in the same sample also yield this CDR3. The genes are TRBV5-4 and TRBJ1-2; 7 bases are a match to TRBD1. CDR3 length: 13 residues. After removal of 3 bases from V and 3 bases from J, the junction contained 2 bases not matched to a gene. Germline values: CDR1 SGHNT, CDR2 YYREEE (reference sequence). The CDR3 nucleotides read TGTGCCAGCAGCTCTGACAGGGACTATGGCTACACCTTC. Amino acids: CASSSDRDYGYTF.

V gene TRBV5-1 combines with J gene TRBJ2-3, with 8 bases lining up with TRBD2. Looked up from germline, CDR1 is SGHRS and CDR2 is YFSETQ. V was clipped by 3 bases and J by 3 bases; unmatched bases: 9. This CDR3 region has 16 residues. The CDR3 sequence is CASSSSYGGGTDTQYF. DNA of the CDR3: TGCGCCAGCAGCTCTTCCTATGGCGGGGGGACAGATACGCAGTATTTT.

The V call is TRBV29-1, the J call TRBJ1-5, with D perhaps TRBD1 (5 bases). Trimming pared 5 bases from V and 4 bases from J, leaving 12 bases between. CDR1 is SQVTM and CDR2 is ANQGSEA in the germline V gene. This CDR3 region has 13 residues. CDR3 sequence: CSVQQDLNQPQHF. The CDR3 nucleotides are TGCAGCGTTCAACAGGACCTAAATCAGCCCCAGCATTTT. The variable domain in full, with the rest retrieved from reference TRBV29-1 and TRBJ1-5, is SAVISQKPSRDICQRGTSLTIQCQVDSQVTMMFWYRQQPGQSLTLIATANQGSEATYESGFVIDKFPISRPNLTFSTLTVSNMSPEDSSIYLCSVQQDLNQPQHFGDGTRLSIL.